The rows below give T cell receptor beta chains drawn from one sample of a study of blood T cell repertoires in COVID-19. The assay was immunoSEQ multiplex PCR, and TCRdb's table has in-frame clones only and misses some. The sample includes approximately 240,000 clones, 85% of them seen just once. Sequencing was performed on peripheral blood. The receptors derive from a woman aged 55 to 70 with active or convalescent COVID-19. Both conserved end residues are part of each CDR3. Each record gives: V gene, D gene, clone size, J gene, CDR3 protein, CDR3 DNA. D genes are given only for firm matches. A row's size may be missing; if present it is once, few, many or a size class.

TRBV9	NA	NA	TRBJ2-7	CASSVGSCEQYF	TGTGCCAGCAGCGTAGGTAGCTGCGAGCAGTACTTC
TRBV28	NA	NA	TRBJ1-2	CASSLREADYGYTF	TGTGCCAGCAGTTTAAGAGAGGCGGACTATGGCTACACCTTC
TRBV28	NA	NA	TRBJ1-2	CASRRANYGYTF	TGTGCCAGCAGGCGGGCCAACTATGGCTACACCTTC
TRBV6-5	TRBD1	NA	TRBJ1-2	CASTRTGSNGYTF	TGTGCCAGCACCCGGACAGGGTCGAATGGCTACACCTTC
TRBV6-5	NA	NA	TRBJ1-4	CASSRGGEKLFF	TGTGCCAGCAGTAGGGGGGGTGAAAAACTGTTTTTT
TRBV5-1	TRBD1	once	TRBJ1-1	CASSWTPPGQGTSEAFF	TGCGCCAGCAGTTGGACCCCTCCGGGACAGGGGACCTCTGAAGCTTTCTTT
TRBV15	NA	NA	TRBJ2-3	CATSRDPPRSTDTQYF	TGTGCCACCAGCAGAGACCCGCCCCGGAGCACAGATACGCAGTATTTT
TRBV5-4	TRBD1	once	TRBJ2-2	CASSGTGYGGELFF	TGTGCCAGCAGCGGGACAGGGTACGGCGGGGAGCTGTTTTTT
TRBV5-1	TRBD2	NA	TRBJ2-7	CASRQGLAEFYEQYF	TGCGCCAGCAGACAGGGACTAGCGGAATTCTACGAGCAGTACTTC
TRBV11-3	TRBD2	NA	TRBJ2-1	CASSSSGTSGRDEQFF	TGTGCCAGCAGCTCCTCCGGGACTAGCGGGAGGGATGAGCAGTTCTTC
TRBV5-1	TRBD1	NA	TRBJ2-1	CASSFDRAAYNEQFF	TGCGCCAGCAGCTTTGACAGGGCGGCCTACAATGAGCAGTTCTTC
TRBV5-1	NA	few	TRBJ1-1	CASSLGYLGEGTEAFF	TGCGCCAGCAGCTTGGGTTATTTGGGCGAAGGCACTGAAGCTTTCTTT
TRBV6-5	NA	NA	TRBJ2-1	CASSVQGESDEQFF	TGTGCCAGCTCTGTACAGGGTGAAAGCGATGAGCAGTTCTTC
TRBV6-5	NA	NA	TRBJ2-5	CASSKQEETQYF	TGTGCCAGCAGTAAACAGGAAGAGACCCAGTACTTC
TRBV2	TRBD1	NA	TRBJ1-6	CASSPGTGTSPLHF	TGTGCCAGCAGTCCCGGGACAGGGACTTCACCCCTCCACTTT
TRBV7-9	NA	NA	TRBJ1-4	CASSLASEKLFF	TGTGCCAGCAGCTTAGCTAGTGAAAAACTGTTTTTT
TRBV7-8	TRBD1	NA	TRBJ1-1	CASSLGQGNTEAFF	TGTGCCAGCAGCTTGGGACAGGGTAACACTGAAGCTTTCTTT
TRBV18	TRBD1	NA	TRBJ2-7	CASSSRDRVHEQYF	TGTGCCAGCTCATCCCGGGACAGGGTACACGAGCAGTACTTC
TRBV6-5	TRBD1	once	TRBJ2-3	CASQGRDSYTDTQYF	TGTGCCAGCCAGGGCCGGGACAGCTACACAGATACGCAGTATTTT
TRBV2	TRBD2	NA	TRBJ2-3	CASTSGDVVDTQYF	TGTGCCAGCACTAGCGGGGACGTTGTGGATACGCAGTATTTT
TRBV11-2	TRBD2	once	TRBJ2-1	CASSLGGLAGGLFYNEQFF	TGTGCCAGCAGCTTAGGAGGACTAGCGGGGGGACTATTTTACAATGAGCAGTTCTTC
TRBV4-2	TRBD1	few	TRBJ1-1	CATLPLTGSATEAFF	TGTGCCACCCTACCCCTGACAGGGAGTGCCACTGAAGCTTTCTTT
TRBV7-9	TRBD1	NA	TRBJ1-1	CASSLVGRGLAEAFF	TGTGCCAGCAGCTTAGTGGGCAGGGGGCTCGCTGAAGCTTTCTTT
TRBV6-1	NA	NA	TRBJ1-3	CASSEVQDYTIYF	TGTGCCAGCAGTGAAGTTCAGGATTACACCATATATTTT
TRBV7-9	TRBD2	NA	TRBJ2-5	CASSFGEGQETQYF	TGTGCCAGCAGCTTCGGGGAGGGCCAAGAGACCCAGTACTTC
TRBV25-1	NA	NA	TRBJ2-2	CASSEGGWTGELFF	TGTGCCAGCAGTGAGGGGGGTTGGACCGGGGAGCTGTTTTTT
TRBV3-1/TRBV3-2	TRBD1	NA	TRBJ1-5	CASSQDPTTGYVIF	TGTGCCAGCAGCCAAGATCCGACGACAGGGTACGTAATTTTT
TRBV6-1	NA	NA	TRBJ2-7	CASSEARWAEIDEQYF	TGTGCCAGCAGTGAAGCGCGTTGGGCCGAGATAGACGAGCAGTACTTC